This TCR beta chain was observed in a study of T-cell reconstitution after alpha-beta-depleted transplantation in children listed by TCRdb under 2016. Describing the broader study: The study quantitatively tracked T-cell immune reconstitution after TCRalphabeta/CD19-depleted allogeneic hematopoietic cell transplantation in children using TCR repertoire profiling.

Regarding this clonotype: Its antigen is still unknown. With a much larger clone just one base away, this may be a read error.

The receptor library was made with PCR. TCRdb shows the sequencer as Illumina HiSeq 2500. TCR libraries were prepared with molecular barcoding, using unique molecular identifiers to normalize TCRbeta repertoire quantification. TCRdb reworked the public reads: Q25 trimming with fastp, MiXCR clone assembly, productive beta chains retained. Rows matching on CDR3 protein sequence are summarized as one entry with the most common DNA and genes. The sample table records over 550,000 distinct CDR3 sequences; about 10% of these occur just once. Together, the top ten hold less than 5% of the sample. Its CDR3 holds 18 amino acids, cysteine through phenylalanine. Left in the record is the CDR3 DNA by itself, 54 bases read in frame from the first base. Sequences SGHDT (CDR1) and YYEEEE (CDR2) are obtained from the germline V gene.

The sample in question was PBMCs from the stem cell graft donor, obtained from the stem cell graft. This receptor was identified in a human donor who donated a stem cell graft to a child with acute myeloid leukemia. The sequence is built from TRBV5-6 and TRBJ2-4; D gene: possibly TRBD1, on 6 matching bases. The sequenced DNA is TGTGCCAGCGGCTTGGGAAAAGGAAACAGGGTTGCCAAAAACATTCAGTACTTC. Translated, it gives CASGLGKGNRVAKNIQYF.